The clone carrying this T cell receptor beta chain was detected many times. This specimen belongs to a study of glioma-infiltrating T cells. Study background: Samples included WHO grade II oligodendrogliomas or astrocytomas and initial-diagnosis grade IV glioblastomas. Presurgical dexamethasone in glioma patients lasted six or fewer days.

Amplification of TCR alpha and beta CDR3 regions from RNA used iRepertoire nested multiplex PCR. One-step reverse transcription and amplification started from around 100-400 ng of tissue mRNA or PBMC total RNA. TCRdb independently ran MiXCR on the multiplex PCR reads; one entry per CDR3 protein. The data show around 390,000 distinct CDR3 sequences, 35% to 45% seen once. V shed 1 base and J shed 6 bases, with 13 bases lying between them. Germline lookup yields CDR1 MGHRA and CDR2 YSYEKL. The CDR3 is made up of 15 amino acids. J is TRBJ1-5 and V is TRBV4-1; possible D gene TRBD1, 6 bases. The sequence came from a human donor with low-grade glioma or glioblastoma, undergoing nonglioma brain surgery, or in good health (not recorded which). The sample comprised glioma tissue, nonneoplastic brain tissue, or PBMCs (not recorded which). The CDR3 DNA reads TGCGCCAGCAGCCAAGTGCGGGGGCTGGGTCAGCCCCAGCATTTT. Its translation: CASSQVRGLGQPQHF.